The 3 T cell receptor beta chains in this list originate from one sample, sequenced in a study of OX40 agonist ivuxolimab in advanced cancers. Assay: immunoSEQ multiplex PCR; the TCRdb copy retains only in-frame clones and omits some. This table holds about 40,000 clones, 82% found once. The sample was CD4+ or CD8+ T cells sorted from blood, taken in a trial of the OX40 agonist ivuxolimab. The receptor set was obtained from an adult with an advanced solid tumor such as melanoma, head and neck, liver or kidney cancer.

This chain links TRBV7-6 with TRBJ2-5, with D perhaps matching TRBD1 or TRBD2 (5 bases each). Germline assignment: CDR1 SGHVS and CDR2 FNYEAQ. The CDR3 totals 15 residues. Deletions cut 0 bases from V and 2 bases from J, with 10 bases between. The CDR3 region has the DNA TGTGCCAGCAGCTTAGCGGGGGAGTTACAAGAGACCCAGTACTTC. Translating it yields CASSLAGELQETQYF.

The J gene is TRBJ1-1, the V gene TRBV7-9, with TRBD1 matching 8 bases. The CDR3 is 16 amino acids. J lost 0 bases, V lost 5 bases, and 8 bases had no gene match. Germline V gene data show CDR1 as SEHNR and CDR2 as FQNEAQ (reference sequence). The CDR3 loop is CASSLRQGPMNTEAFF. The CDR3 DNA sequence: TGTGCCAGCAGCCTTAGACAGGGGCCTATGAACACTGAAGCTTTCTTT.

The sample holds one count of this clone. The chain is built from TRBV6-5 and TRBJ2-7; no clear D. From germline, CDR1 is MNHEY and CDR2 SVGAGI. The CDR3 totals 14 residues. V lost 4 bases and J lost 3, with 13 bases in between. The CDR3 DNA sequence: TGTGCCAGCAGTTCCCCCTCGAAGGGCTACGAGCAGTACTTC. It encodes CASSSPSKGYEQYF.